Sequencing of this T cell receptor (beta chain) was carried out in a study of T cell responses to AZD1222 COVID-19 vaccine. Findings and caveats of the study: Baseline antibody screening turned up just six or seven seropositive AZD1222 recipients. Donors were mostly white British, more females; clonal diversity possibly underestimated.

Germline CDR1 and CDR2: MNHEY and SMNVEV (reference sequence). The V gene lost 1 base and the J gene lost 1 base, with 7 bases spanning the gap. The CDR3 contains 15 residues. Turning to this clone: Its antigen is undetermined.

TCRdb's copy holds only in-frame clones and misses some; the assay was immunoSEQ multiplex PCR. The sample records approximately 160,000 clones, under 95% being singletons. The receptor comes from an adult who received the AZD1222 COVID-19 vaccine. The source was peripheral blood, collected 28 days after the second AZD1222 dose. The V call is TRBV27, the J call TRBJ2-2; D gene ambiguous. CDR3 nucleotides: TGTGCCAGCAGTTTATACGCGGAGAACACCGGGGAGCTGTTTTTT. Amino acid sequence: CASSLYAENTGELFF.